These 20 T cell receptor beta chains share one sample of origin, sequenced in a study of T-cell memory formation after mild COVID-19. One entry per CDR3 protein results from TCRdb running MiXCR on the 5' RACE reads. The sample includes some 260,000 distinct CDR3 sequences, roughly 15% seen only once; the top ten take 3% to 4.5%. The sequenced sample was PBMCs or a T cell subset sorted from them (not recorded which). Every receptor here comes from a man aged 18 to 30 who had mild COVID-19 (a few samples of this study predate the infection). Cell type and time point are not known.

The chain links TRBV4-1 to TRBJ1-1; D is unresolved. V was clipped by 3 bases and J by 3 bases, with 11 bases between them. Germline V lookup: CDR1 MGHRA, CDR2 YSYEKL. CDR3 length equals 14 residues. Here the CDR3 DNA reads TGCGCCAGCAGCCAGACGACTGAACACACTGAAGCTTTCTTT. Protein sequence: CASSQTTEHTEAFF.

This chain joins TRBV29-1 and TRBJ2-5; tentatively, D is TRBD1 (5 bases). Germline V gene data show CDR1 as SQVTM and CDR2 as ANQGSEA. The CDR3 is made up of 13 amino acids. Trimming took off 4 bases at V and 4 bases at J, with 13 bases between the two ends. The CDR3 reads CSVVVRGGETQYF. CDR3 nucleotide sequence: TGCAGCGTTGTCGTAAGGGGCGGAGAGACCCAGTACTTC.

V and J are TRBV7-9 and TRBJ1-1; maybe TRBD1 (5 bases). This CDR3 is 14 amino acids long. V shed 8 bases and J shed 4 bases, with 17 bases lying between them. Germline CDR1 reads SEHNR; CDR2 reads FQNEAQ (reference sequence). The DNA of the CDR3 is TGTGCCAGCGGGACGATCGGTGACGCCACTGAAGCTTTCTTT. It yields the protein CASGTIGDATEAFF.

The rearrangement joins TRBV6-2 or TRBV6-3 to TRBJ2-5, with D possibly TRBD1 on 6 matching bases. Germline lookup yields CDR1 MNHEY and CDR2 SVGEGT. The ends were cut back, 6 bases at V and 2 bases at J, with 13 bases in the middle. This CDR3 spans 14 amino acids. CDR3 region: CASRTRTVQETQYF. In DNA, the CDR3 is TGTGCCAGCAGGACCCGGACAGTACAAGAGACCCAGTACTTC.

This clonotype was detected only a few times. Here the CDR3 DNA reads TGTGCCAGCAGTTACAGACCGCTATTAGCGCAGTTCTTC. Translating gives CASSYRPLLAQFF. The chain combines TRBV6-2 or TRBV6-3 with TRBJ2-1; D remains unclear. Trimming cost V 2 bases and J 12 bases, with 14 bases left between them. Germline V gives CDR1 MNHEY, CDR2 SVGEGT. This CDR3 is 13 amino acids long.

This clonotype was counted ten times or more. The junction and the germline gene differ at one end; a read error may be behind it. This chain connects TRBV18 to TRBJ1-4; D might be TRBD1 (6 bases). CDR1 is KGHSH and CDR2 is LQKENI in the germline V gene. The CDR3 contains 14 residues. CDR3 amino acids: CASSPQGSNEKLFF. The CDR3 DNA reads TGTGCCAGCTCTCCACAGGGATCTAATGAAAAACTGTTTTTT.

There are a few counts of this clonotype. The chain recombines TRBV7-2 with TRBJ2-7, with 13 bases fitting TRBD2. Germline loops: CDR1 SGHTA, CDR2 FQGNSA. The V and J ends lost 4 bases and 4 bases, in that order; junction bases with no gene match: 7. The CDR3 is made up of 16 amino acids. The CDR3 here is CASSSAGTSGVYEQYF. CDR3 coding DNA: TGTGCCAGCAGCTCCGCCGGGACTAGCGGGGTTTACGAGCAGTACTTC.

The CDR3 DNA reads TGCAGTGCTAGGGTTGCCACTTCCTACGAGCAGTACTTC. It yields the protein CSARVATSYEQYF. The chain employs TRBV20-1 and TRBJ2-7, with D uncertain. Germline V gene lookup returns CDR1 DFQATT and CDR2 SNEGSKA (reference sequence). Deletions cut 3 bases from V and 1 base from J, with 10 bases between. The length of the CDR3 is 13 residues.

V usage is TRBV13 and J usage is TRBJ2-5, with D possibly being TRBD1 (5 bases). The V gene's germline CDR1 is PRHDT and CDR2 FYEKMQ (reference sequence). The CDR3 has 14 residues. V lost 5 bases, J lost 1 base, and 11 bases lay in between. As DNA, the CDR3 is TGTGCCAGCAGCAAGGACACTTTCCAAGAGACCCAGTACTTC. Translating gives CASSKDTFQETQYF. Using reference TRBV13 and TRBJ2-5 for the parts outside the CDR3, the full variable domain is AAGVIQSPRHLIKEKRETATLKCYPIPRHDTVYWYQQGPGQDPQFLISFYEKMQSDKGSIPDRFSAQQFSDYHSELNMSSLELGDSALYFCASSKDTFQETQYFGPGTRLLVL.

The chain recombines TRBV27 with TRBJ1-5, with D possibly matching TRBD1 (5 bases). The V gene lost 2 bases and the J gene lost 6 bases, with 11 bases spanning the gap. The CDR3 length is 14 residues. CDR1 and CDR2 (germline): MNHEY, SMNVEV (reference sequence). The DNA for the CDR3 is TGTGCCAGCAGTTTAAGCACTGGGACTCAGCCCCAGCATTTT. Translated, it gives CASSLSTGTQPQHF.

This clonotype appeared a few times. The V call is TRBV4-3, the J call TRBJ2-1; 8 bases map to TRBD2. The V gene's germline CDR1 is LGHNA and CDR2 YSLEER. The CDR3 extends over 15 amino acids. Losses at the gene ends were 0 bases for V and 3 bases for J; bases not matched to a gene: 1. The CDR3 spells CASSQDTSGYNEQFF. The DNA of the CDR3 is TGCGCCAGCAGCCAAGATACTAGCGGCTACAATGAGCAGTTCTTC.

V is TRBV5-1 and J is TRBJ1-1; TRBD1 agrees at 8 bases. V shed 4 bases, J shed 4 bases, and the junction held 9 bases outside the gene matches. Germline CDR1 and CDR2: SGHRS and YFSETQ. CDR3 length: 15 residues. DNA of the CDR3: TGCGCCAGCAGCCGGGGGGGACAGGCGGGCACTGAAGCTTTCTTT. Its protein is CASSRGGQAGTEAFF.

The rearrangement joins TRBV7-2 to TRBJ1-5; unclear D gene. Germline CDR1 reads SGHTA; CDR2 reads FQGNSA. The CDR3 length is 12 residues. Trimming shortened V by 1 base and J by 11 bases, and 9 bases separated the two germline ends. CDR3 region: CASSLGRDTQHF. The CDR3 DNA reads as TGTGCCAGCAGCTTAGGACGAGATACCCAGCATTTT.

This clonotype has a handful of counts. The chain couples TRBV12-3 or TRBV12-4 to TRBJ1-5; 7 bases match TRBD1. Trimming at V came to 6 bases and at J to 7 bases, leaving 12 bases not matched to a gene. This CDR3 has 15 residues. For the CDR3, the DNA is TGTGCCAGCAGCCGCCTTGGAGGGGGCCAACAGCCCCAGCATTTT. This sequence encodes CASSRLGGGQQPQHF.

The CDR3 loop reads CASSLTATGVKDGYTF. The CDR3 coding sequence is TGCGCCAGCAGCTTGACCGCTACAGGGGTCAAGGATGGCTACACCTTC. The rearrangement joins TRBV5-1 to TRBJ1-2, with TRBD1 matching over 7 bases. Germline V gene sequence: CDR1 SGHRS, CDR2 YFSETQ. The CDR3 sequence is 16 residues long. V was clipped by 1 base and J by 6 bases; unmatched bases: 12.

V and J are TRBV20-1 and TRBJ1-2; D uncertain. The germline V and J ends were trimmed by 2 bases and 6 bases, with 7 bases remaining between them. Germline V gene sequence: CDR1 DFQATT, CDR2 SNEGSKA (reference sequence). The CDR3 has 11 amino acids. The CDR3 is CSARIGNGYTF. DNA of the CDR3: TGCAGTGCTAGAATAGGGAATGGCTACACCTTC.

The rearrangement uses TRBV20-1 and TRBJ2-3, with D tentatively TRBD1 (6 bases). Per germline, CDR1 DFQATT and CDR2 SNEGSKA (reference sequence). Between the trimmed V and J ends, which lost 4 bases and 2 bases, there was a span of 10 bases. This CDR3 has 13 amino acids. The CDR3 sequence is CSAIPGVTDTQYF. DNA for the CDR3: TGCAGTGCTATTCCAGGGGTCACAGATACGCAGTATTTT.

This chain connects TRBV5-4 to TRBJ2-7, with 9 nucleotides matching TRBD1. The junction had 9 bases not matched to a gene; V was cut back by 4 bases and J by 7 bases. Germline V lookup: CDR1 SGHNT, CDR2 YYREEE (reference sequence). The CDR3 extends over 14 amino acids. Here the CDR3 DNA reads TGTGCCAGCAGCCCGGACAGGGGAGGGAGAGAGCAGTACGTC. Its protein is CASSPDRGGREQYV.

This chain uses TRBV11-2 with TRBJ2-3, with a tentative D call TRBD1 (6 bases). The V gene lost 3 bases and the J gene lost 2 bases, with 9 bases spanning the gap. The CDR3 sequence is 14 residues long. Germline V gene data show CDR1 as SGHAT and CDR2 as FQNNGV. Here the CDR3 reads CASSLDRTTDTQYF. The CDR3 DNA follows: TGTGCCAGCAGCTTGGACAGAACCACAGATACGCAGTATTTT.

A few counts support this clonotype. The rearrangement links TRBV28 to TRBJ1-5; D possibly corresponds to TRBD1 (5 bases). Germline V gene lookup returns CDR1 MDHEN and CDR2 SYDVKM. The germline V and J ends were trimmed by 2 bases and 0 bases, with 17 bases remaining between them. This CDR3 is built from 18 residues. The CDR3 spells CASSLRGRTTYSNQPQHF. In nucleotides, the CDR3 is TGTGCCAGCAGTTTAAGAGGCAGGACAACATATAGCAATCAGCCCCAGCATTTT.